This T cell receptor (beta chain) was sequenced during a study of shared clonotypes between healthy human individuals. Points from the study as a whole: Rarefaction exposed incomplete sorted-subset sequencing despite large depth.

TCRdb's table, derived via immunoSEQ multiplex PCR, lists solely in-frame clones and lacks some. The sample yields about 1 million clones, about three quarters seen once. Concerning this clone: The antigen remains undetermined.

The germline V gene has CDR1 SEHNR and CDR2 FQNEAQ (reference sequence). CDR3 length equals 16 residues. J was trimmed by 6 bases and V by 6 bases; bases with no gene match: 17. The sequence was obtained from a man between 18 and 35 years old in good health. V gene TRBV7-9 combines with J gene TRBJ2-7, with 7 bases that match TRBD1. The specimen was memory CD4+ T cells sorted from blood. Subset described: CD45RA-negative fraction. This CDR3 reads CASSRKGGDRAGEQYF. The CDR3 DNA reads TGTGCCAGCAGTCGCAAAGGGGGAGACAGGGCAGGCGAGCAGTACTTC.